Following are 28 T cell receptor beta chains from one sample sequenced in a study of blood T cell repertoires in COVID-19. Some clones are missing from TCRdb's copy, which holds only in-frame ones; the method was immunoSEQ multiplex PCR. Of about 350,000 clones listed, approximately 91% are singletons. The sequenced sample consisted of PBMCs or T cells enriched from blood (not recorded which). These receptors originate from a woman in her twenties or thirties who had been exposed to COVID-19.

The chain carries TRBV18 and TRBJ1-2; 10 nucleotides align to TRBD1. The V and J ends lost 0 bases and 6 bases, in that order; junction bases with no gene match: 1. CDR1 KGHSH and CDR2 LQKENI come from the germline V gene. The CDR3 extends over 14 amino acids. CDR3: CASSPPGQGNGYTF. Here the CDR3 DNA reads TGTGCCAGCTCACCACCGGGACAGGGGAATGGCTACACCTTC.

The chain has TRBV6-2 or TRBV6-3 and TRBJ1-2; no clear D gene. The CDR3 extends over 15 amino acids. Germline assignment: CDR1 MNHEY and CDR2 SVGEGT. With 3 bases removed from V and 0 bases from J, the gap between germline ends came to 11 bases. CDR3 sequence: CASSYYLAANYGYTF. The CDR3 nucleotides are TGTGCCAGCAGTTATTATCTGGCAGCTAACTATGGCTACACCTTC.

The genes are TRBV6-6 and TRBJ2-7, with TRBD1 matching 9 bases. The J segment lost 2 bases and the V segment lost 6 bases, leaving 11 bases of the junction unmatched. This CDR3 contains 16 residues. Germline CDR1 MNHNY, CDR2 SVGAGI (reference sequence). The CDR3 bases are TGTGCCAGCAGGCCCACACCGGGACAGGGCACCTACGAGCAGTACTTC. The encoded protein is CASRPTPGQGTYEQYF.

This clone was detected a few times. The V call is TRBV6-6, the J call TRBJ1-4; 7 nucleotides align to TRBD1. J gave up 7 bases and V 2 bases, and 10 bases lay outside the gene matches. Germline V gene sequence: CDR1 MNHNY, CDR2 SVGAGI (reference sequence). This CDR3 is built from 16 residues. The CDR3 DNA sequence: TGTGCCAGCAGTTACCTGGGACAGACGAACCGTGAAAAACTGTTTTTT. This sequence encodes CASSYLGQTNREKLFF.

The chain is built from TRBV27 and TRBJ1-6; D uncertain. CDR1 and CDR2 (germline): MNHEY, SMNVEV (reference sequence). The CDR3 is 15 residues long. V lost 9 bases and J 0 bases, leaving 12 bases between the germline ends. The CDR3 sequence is CARSGESSYNSPLHF. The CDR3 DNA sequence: TGTGCCAGGAGCGGGGAGAGCTCCTATAATTCACCCCTCCACTTT.

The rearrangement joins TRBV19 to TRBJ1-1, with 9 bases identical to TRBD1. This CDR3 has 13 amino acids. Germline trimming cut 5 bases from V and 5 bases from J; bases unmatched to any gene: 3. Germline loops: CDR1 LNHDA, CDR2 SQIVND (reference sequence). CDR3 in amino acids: CASSEGQGTEAFF. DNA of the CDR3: TGTGCCAGTAGTGAGGGACAGGGAACTGAAGCTTTCTTT.

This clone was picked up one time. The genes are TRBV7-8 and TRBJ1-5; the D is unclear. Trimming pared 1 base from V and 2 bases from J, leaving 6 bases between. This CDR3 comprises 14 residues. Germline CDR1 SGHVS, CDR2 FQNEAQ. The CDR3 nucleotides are TGTGCCAGCAGCTTAGAGGCGGGCAATCAGCCCCAGCATTTT. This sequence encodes CASSLEAGNQPQHF.

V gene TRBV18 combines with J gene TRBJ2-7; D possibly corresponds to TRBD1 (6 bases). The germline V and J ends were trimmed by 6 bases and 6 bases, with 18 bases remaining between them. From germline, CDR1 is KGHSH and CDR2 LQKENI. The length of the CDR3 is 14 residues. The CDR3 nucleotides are TGTGCCAGCTCCCCCCCCTTCCCAGGGGTCGAGCAGTACTTC. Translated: CASSPPFPGVEQYF.

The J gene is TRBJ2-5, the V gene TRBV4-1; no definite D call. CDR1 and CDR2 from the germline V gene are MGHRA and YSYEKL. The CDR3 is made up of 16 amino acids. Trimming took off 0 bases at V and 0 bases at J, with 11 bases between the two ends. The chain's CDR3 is CASSQEVGSNQETQYF. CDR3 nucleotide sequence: TGCGCCAGCAGCCAAGAAGTGGGCTCGAACCAAGAGACCCAGTACTTC.

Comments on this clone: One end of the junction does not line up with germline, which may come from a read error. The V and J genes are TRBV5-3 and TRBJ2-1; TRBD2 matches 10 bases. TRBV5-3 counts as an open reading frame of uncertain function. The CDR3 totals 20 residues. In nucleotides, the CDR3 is TGTGCCAGAAGCTGCCCCGGGACTAGCGCCTCTCCCTACTCCCACAATGAGCAGTTCTTC. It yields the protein CARSCPGTSASPYSHNEQFF.

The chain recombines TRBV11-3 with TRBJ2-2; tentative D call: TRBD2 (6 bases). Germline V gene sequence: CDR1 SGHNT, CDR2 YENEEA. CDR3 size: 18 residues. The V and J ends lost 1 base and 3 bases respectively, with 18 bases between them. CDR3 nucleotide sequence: TGTGCCAGCAGCTTAGGCCCCCTCGGGAGCTTGGACACCGGGGAGCTGTTTTTT. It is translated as CASSLGPLGSLDTGELFF.

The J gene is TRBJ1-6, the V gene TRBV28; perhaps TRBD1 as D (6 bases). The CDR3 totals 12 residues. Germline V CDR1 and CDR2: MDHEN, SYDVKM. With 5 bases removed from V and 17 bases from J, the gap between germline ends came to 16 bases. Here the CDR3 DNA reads TGTGCCAGCAGTCTCTCCGACAGGCGGATCCACTTT. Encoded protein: CASSLSDRRIHF. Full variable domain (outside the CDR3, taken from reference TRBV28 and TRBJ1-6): DVKVTQSSRYLVKRTGEKVFLECVQDMDHENMFWYRQDPGLGLRLIYFSYDVKMKEKGDIPEGYSVSREKKERFSLILESASTNQTSMYLCASSLSDRRIHFGNGTRLTVT.

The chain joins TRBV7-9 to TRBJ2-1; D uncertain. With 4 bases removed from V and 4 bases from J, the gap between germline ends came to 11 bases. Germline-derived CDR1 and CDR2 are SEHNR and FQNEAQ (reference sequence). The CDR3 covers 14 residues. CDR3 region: CASSSGDLYNEQFF. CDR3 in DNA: TGTGCCAGCAGCTCCGGAGATTTGTACAATGAGCAGTTCTTC.

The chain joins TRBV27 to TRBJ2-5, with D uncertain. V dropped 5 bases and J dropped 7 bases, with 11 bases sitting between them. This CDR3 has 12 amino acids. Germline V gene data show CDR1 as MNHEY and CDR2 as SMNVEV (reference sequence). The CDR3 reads CASSPPGGTQYF. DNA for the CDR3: TGTGCCAGCAGTCCTCCAGGTGGGACCCAGTACTTC.

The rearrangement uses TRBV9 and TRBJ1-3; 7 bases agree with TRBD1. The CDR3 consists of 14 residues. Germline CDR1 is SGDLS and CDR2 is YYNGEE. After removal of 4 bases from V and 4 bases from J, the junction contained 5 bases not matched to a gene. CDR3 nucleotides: TGTGCCAGCAGCTCCCGGACAGGAGGAAACACCATATATTTT. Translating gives CASSSRTGGNTIYF.

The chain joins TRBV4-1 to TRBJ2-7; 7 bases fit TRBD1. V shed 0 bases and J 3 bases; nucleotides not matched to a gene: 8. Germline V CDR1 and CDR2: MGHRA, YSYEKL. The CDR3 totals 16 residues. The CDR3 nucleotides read TGCGCCAGCAGCCAAGACACAGGGGACAGCCTCTACGAGCAGTACTTC. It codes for CASSQDTGDSLYEQYF.

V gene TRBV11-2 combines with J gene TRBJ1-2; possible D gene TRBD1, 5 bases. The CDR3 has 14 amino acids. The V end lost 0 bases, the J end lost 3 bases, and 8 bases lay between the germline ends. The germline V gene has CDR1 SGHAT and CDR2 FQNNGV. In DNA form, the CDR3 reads TGTGCCAGCAGCTTAGATAGCAGGGACTATGGCTACACCTTC. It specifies CASSLDSRDYGYTF.

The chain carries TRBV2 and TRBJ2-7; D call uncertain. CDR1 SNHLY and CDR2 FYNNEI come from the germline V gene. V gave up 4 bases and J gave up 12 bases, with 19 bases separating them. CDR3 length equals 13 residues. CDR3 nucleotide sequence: TGTGCCAGCAGTGCCGAAGCTTCCCGGGTCAGGTACTTC. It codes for CASSAEASRVRYF.

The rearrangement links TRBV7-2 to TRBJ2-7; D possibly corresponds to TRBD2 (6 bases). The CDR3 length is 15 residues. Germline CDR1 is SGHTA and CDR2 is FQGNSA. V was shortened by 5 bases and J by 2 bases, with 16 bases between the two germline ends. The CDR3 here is CASSQEAGTTYEQYF. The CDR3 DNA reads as TGTGCCAGCAGCCAGGAGGCGGGGACGACCTACGAGCAGTACTTC.

CDR3 DNA: TGTGCCATCAGTACGGTGGGAGGGACCCAGTACTTC. Translation: CAISTVGGTQYF. The chain has TRBV10-3 and TRBJ2-5, with a weak D call TRBD2 (6 bases). The ends were cut back, 5 bases at V and 7 bases at J, with 11 bases in the middle. CDR1 is ENHRY, CDR2 SYGVKD, per germline. The CDR3 runs to 12 residues.

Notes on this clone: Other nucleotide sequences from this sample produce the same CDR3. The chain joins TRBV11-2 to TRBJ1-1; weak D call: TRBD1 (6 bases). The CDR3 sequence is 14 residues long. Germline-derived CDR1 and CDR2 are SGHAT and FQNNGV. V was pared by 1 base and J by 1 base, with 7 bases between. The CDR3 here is CASSLAGANTEAFF. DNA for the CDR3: TGTGCCAGCAGCTTAGCAGGGGCGAACACTGAAGCTTTCTTT. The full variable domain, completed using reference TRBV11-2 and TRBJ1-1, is EAGVAQSPRYKIIEKRQSVAFWCNPISGHATLYWYQQILGQGPKLLIQFQNNGVVDDSQLPKDRFSAERLKGVDSTLKIQPAKLEDSAVYLCASSLAGANTEAFFGQGTRLTVV.

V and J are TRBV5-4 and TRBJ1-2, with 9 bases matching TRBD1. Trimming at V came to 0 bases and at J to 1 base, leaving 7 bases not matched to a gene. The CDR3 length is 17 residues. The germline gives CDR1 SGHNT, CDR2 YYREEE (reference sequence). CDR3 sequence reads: CASSLGGTGKINYGYTF. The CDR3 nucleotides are TGTGCCAGCAGCTTGGGTGGGACAGGGAAAATTAACTATGGCTACACCTTC.

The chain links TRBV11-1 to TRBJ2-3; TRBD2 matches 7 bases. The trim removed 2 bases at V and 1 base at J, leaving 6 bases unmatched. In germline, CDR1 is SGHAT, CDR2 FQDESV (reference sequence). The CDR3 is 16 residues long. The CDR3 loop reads CASSLLSGGGTDTQYF. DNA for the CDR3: TGTGCCAGCAGCTTATTGTCGGGGGGAGGCACAGATACGCAGTATTTT. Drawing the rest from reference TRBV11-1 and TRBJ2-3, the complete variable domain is EAEVAQSPRYKITEKSQAVAFWCDPISGHATLYWYRQILGQGPELLVQFQDESVVDDSQLPKDRFSAERLKGVDSTLKIQPAELGDSAMYLCASSLLSGGGTDTQYFGPGTRLTVL.

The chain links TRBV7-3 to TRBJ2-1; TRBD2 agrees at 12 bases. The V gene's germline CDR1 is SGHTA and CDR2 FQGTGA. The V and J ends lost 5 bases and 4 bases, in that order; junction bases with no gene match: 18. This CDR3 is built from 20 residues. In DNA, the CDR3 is TGTGCCAGCAGCACCCCACCGGGACAGGGAGGACTAGCGGGATACAATGAGCAGTTCTTC. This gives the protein CASSTPPGQGGLAGYNEQFF.

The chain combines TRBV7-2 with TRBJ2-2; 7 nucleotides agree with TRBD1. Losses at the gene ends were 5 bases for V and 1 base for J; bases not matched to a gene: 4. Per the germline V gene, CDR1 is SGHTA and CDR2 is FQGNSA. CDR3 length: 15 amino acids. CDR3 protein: CASSPGTVNTGELFF. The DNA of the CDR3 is TGTGCCAGCAGCCCCGGGACAGTGAACACCGGGGAGCTGTTTTTT.

In DNA form, the CDR3 reads TGTGCCAGCAGCCCCCGACTAGCGGGTACGAACAATGAGCAGTTCTTC. Its translation is CASSPRLAGTNNEQFF. The rearrangement joins TRBV7-3 to TRBJ2-1, with 10 bases aligning to TRBD2. CDR3 size: 16 residues. Per the germline V gene, CDR1 is SGHTA and CDR2 is FQGTGA. Trimming took 5 bases from V and 5 from J; bases not matched to a gene: 9.

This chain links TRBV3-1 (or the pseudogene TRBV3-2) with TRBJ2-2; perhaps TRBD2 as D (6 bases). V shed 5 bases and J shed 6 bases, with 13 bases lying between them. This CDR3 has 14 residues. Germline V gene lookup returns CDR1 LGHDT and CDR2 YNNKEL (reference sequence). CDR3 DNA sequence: TGTGCCAGCAGCGGCGGGGTACCCCCCGGGGAGCTGTTTTTT. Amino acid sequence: CASSGGVPPGELFF.

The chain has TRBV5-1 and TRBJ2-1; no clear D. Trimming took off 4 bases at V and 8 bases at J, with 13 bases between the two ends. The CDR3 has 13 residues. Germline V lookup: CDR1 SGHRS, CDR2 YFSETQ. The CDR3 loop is CASSDGFLDEQFF. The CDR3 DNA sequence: TGCGCCAGCAGCGACGGGTTCCTGGATGAGCAGTTCTTC.